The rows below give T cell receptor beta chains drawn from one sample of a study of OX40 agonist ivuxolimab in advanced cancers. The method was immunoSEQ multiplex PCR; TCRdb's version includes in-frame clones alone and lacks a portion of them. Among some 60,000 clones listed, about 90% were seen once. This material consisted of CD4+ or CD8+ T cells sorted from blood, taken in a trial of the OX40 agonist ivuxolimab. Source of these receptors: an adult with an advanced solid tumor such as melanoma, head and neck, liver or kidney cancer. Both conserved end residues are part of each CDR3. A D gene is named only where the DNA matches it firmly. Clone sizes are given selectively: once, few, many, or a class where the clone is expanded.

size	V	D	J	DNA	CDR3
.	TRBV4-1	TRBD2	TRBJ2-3	TGCGCCAGCAGCCGAGCGGGGGTCTACACAGATACGCAGTATTTT	CASSRAGVYTDTQYF
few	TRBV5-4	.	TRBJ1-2	TGTGCCAGCAGCTTGGCTGGCAACTATGGCTACACCTTC	CASSLAGNYGYTF
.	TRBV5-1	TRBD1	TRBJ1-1	TGCGCCAGCAGCCCCGAGGACAGGGTCAGCGCTGAAGCTTTCTTT	CASSPEDRVSAEAFF
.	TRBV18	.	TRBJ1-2	TGTGCCAGCTCACCCGGGGACGGCTACACCTTC	CASSPGDGYTF
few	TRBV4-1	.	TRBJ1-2	TGCGCCAGCAGCCAAGTAGGGTTTGGCTACACCTTC	CASSQVGFGYTF
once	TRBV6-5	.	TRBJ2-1	TGTGCCAGCAGTTACTCCCCCAGCTACAATGAGCAGTTCTTC	CASSYSPSYNEQFF
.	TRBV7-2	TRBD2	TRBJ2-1	TGTGCCAGCAGCTTCCTAGCGGGACTCTCCTACAATGAGCAGTTCTTC	CASSFLAGLSYNEQFF
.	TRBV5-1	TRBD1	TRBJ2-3	TGCGCCAGCAGCTTGCGTTCAGGGGGCATAGATACGCAGTATTTT	CASSLRSGGIDTQYF
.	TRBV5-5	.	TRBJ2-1	TGTGCCAGCAGCCTGGACAGTTTCTCCTACAATGAGCAGTTCTTC	CASSLDSFSYNEQFF
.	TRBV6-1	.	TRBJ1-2	TGTGCCAGCAGCGAGGGGTCCTATGGCTACACCTTC	CASSEGSYGYTF
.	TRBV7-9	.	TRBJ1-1	TGTGCCAGCAGCCCCTTTACGAGGAGTACTGAAGCTTTCTTT	CASSPFTRSTEAFF
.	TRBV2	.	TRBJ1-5	TGTGCCAGCAGTCCCCTTGGGAGGGGAGGACAGCCCCAGCATTTT	CASSPLGRGGQPQHF
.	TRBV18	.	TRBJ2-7	TGTGCCAGCTCACCGGAGGGACAGCCTAAAGTATTGCAGTACTTC	CASSPEGQPKVLQYF
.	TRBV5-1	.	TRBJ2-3	TGCGCCAGCAGCCGGGACCTACTCACAGATACGCAGTATTTT	CASSRDLLTDTQYF
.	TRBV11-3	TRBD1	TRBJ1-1	TGTGCCAGCAGCGATGGGACAGGCAAGAGAGCTTTCTTT	CASSDGTGKRAFF
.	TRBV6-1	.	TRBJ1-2	TGTGCCAGCAGTGGGATTGGCGGGGGCTTCTATGGCTACACCTTC	CASSGIGGGFYGYTF
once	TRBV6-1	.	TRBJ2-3	TGTGCCAGCAGTGATAGGGTGGGGCTTAGCACAGATACGCAGTATTTT	CASSDRVGLSTDTQYF
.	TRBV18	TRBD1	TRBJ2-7	TGTGCCAGCTCAGACGGACAGGGGGGTCTCTACGAGCAGTACTTC	CASSDGQGGLYEQYF
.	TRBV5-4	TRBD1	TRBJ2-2	TGTGCCAGCAGCTTGGCCGGGACAGGGCTCGCCGGGGAGCTGTTTTTT	CASSLAGTGLAGELFF
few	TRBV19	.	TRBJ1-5	TGTGCCAGTAGTCACAGGGAAAGCAATCAGCCCCAGCATTTT	CASSHRESNQPQHF
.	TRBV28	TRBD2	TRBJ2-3	TGTGCCAGCAGCCCCCTCGGCAGGGCGGGGGCAGATACGCAGTATTTT	CASSPLGRAGADTQYF
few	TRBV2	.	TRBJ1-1	TGTGCCAGCAGCAAGACGAACACTGAAGCTTTCTTT	CASSKTNTEAFF
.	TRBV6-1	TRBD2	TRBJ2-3	TGTGCCAGCAGTGAACGACTAGCGGGAGTGCCGCAGTATTTT	CASSERLAGVPQYF
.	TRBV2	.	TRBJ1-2	TGTGCCAGCATTATCGAGACAGGAGGGGAAAATGGCTACACCTTC	CASIIETGGENGYTF
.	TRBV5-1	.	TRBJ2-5	TGCGCCAGCAGTATAAGGTTTGGGGGGTGGCAAGGAGAGACCCAGTACTTC	CASSIRFGGWQGETQYF
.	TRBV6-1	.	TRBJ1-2	TGTGCCAGCAGTTTGGGAGGGGACTCGGGCTACACCTTC	CASSLGGDSGYTF
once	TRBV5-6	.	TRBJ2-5	TGTGCCAGCAGCTTGGAAGAGACCCAGTACTTC	CASSLEETQYF
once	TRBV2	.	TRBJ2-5	TGTGCCAGCGGGGCCCAGGGTCTGGGGGAGACCCAGTACTTC	CASGAQGLGETQYF
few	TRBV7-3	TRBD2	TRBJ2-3	TGTGCCAGCAGCCCCGGACTAGCGGGAGACACGCAGTATTTT	CASSPGLAGDTQYF
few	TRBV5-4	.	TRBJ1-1	TGTGCCAGCAGCTTAGACGCAGGGATGAACACTGAAGCTTTCTTT	CASSLDAGMNTEAFF
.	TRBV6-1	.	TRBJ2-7	TGTGCCAGCACCCCGACGGAGGATAGAAGCGAGCAGTACTTC	CASTPTEDRSEQYF
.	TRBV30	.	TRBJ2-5	TGTGCCTGGTCCCTCGGGGAGACCCAGTACTTC	CAWSLGETQYF
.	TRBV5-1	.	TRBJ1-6	TGCGCCAGCGAGCTGGGCCCTCAGGGGAATTCACCCCTCCACTTT	CASELGPQGNSPLHF
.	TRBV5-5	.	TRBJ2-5	TGTGCCAGCAGCTTCCGGGTCGGCTTCGAAGAGACCCAGTACTTC	CASSFRVGFEETQYF
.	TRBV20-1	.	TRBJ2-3	TGCAGTGCTAAGAGCGGGGATACGCAGTATTTT	CSAKSGDTQYF
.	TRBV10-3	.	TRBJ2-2	TGTGCCATTCTCGCTTCCGGGACAACGAACACCGGGGAGCTGTTTTTT	CAILASGTTNTGELFF
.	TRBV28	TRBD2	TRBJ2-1	TGTGCCAGCAGTTTATGGCTTCGGGGGGACAATGAGCAGTTCTTC	CASSLWLRGDNEQFF
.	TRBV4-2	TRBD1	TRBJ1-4	TGTGCCAGCAGCCAGATTCGTTTGACAGGGGGTGAAAAACTGTTTTTT	CASSQIRLTGGEKLFF
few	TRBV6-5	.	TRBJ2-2	TGTGCCAGCAAAAGGGACCAGAGGAACACCGGGGAGCTGTTTTTT	CASKRDQRNTGELFF
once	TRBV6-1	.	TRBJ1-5	TGTGCCAGCATAGGGGCCTCGGGGGGTCAGCCCCAGCATTTT	CASIGASGGQPQHF
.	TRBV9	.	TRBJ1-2	TGTGCCAGCAGCGTAGAGGGGGGAGTACTTGAGGGCTACACCTTC	CASSVEGGVLEGYTF
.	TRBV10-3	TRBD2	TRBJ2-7	TGTGCCATCAGTGAGTCTGCTAGCGGGACATACGAGCAGTACTTC	CAISESASGTYEQYF